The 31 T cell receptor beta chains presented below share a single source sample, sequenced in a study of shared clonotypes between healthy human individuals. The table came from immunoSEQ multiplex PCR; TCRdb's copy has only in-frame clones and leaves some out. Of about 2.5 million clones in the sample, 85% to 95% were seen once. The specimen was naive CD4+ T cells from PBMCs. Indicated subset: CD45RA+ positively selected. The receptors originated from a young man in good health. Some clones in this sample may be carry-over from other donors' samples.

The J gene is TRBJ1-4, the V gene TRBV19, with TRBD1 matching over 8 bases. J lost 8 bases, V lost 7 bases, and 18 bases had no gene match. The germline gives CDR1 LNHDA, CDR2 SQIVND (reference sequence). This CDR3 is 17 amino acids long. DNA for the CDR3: TGTGCCAGTACGGGCCCCCGGGACAGGCTCGACCGCGAAAAACTGTTTTTT. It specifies CASTGPRDRLDREKLFF.

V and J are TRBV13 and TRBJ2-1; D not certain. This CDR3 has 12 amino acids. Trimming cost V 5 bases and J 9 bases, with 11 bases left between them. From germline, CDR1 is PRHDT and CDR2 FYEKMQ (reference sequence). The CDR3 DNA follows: TGTGCCAGCAGCCCCCTACCGCTTGAGCAGTTCTTC. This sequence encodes CASSPLPLEQFF.

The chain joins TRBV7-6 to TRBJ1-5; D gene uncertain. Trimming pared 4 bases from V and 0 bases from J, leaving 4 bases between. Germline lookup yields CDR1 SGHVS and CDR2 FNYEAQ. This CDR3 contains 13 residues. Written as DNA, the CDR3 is TGTGCCAGCAGCTCAGGTAGCAATCAGCCCCAGCATTTT. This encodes CASSSGSNQPQHF.

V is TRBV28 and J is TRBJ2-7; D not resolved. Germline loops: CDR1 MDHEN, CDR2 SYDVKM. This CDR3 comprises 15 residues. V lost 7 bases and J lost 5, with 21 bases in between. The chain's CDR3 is CASTPAPGVRDEQYF. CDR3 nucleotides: TGTGCCAGCACCCCGGCACCCGGTGTCCGGGACGAGCAGTACTTC.

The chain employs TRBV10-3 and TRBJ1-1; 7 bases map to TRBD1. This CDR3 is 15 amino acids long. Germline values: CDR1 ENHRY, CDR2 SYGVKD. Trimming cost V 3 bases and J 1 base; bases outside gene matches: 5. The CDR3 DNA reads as TGTGCCATCAGTGACAGGGACAGAAAGAACACTGAAGCTTTCTTT. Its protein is CAISDRDRKNTEAFF.

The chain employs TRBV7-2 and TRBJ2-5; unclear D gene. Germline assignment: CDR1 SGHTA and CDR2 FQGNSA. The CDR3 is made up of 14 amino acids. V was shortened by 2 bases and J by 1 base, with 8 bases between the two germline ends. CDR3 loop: CASSLLGIQETQYF. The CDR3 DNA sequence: TGTGCCAGCAGCTTATTAGGGATCCAAGAGACCCAGTACTTC.

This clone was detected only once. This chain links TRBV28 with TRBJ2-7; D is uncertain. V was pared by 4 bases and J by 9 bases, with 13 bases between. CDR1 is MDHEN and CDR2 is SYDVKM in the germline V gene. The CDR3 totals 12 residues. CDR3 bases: TGTGCCAGCAGTTCCTCCCCCCCAGGGCAGTACTTC. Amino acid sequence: CASSSSPPGQYF.

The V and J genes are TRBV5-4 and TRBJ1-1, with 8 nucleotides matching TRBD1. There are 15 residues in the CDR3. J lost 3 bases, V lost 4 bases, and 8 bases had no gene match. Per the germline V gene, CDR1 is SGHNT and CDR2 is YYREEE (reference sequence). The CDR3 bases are TGTGCCAGCAGCCCCCCTTCGGACAGGGACACTGAAGCTTTCTTT. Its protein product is CASSPPSDRDTEAFF.

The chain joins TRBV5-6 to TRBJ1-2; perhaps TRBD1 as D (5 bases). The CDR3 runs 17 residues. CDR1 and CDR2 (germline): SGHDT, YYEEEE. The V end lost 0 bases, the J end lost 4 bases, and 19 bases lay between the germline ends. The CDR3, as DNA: TGTGCCAGCAGCTTGGCGGGGGAGGGGACTTCTCCCTATGGCTACACCTTC. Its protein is CASSLAGEGTSPYGYTF.

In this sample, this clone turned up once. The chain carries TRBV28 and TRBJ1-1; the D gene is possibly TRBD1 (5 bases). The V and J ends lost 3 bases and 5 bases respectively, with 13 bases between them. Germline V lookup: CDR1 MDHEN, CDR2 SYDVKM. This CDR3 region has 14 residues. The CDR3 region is CASSFKGLVTEAFF. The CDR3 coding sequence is TGTGCCAGCAGTTTCAAGGGGTTGGTAACTGAAGCTTTCTTT.

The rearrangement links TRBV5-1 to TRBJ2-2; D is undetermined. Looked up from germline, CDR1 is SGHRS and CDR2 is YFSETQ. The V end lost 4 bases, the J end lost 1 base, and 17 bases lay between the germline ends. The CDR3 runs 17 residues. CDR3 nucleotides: TGCGCCAGCAGCGAGACCCCGGAACACATGAACACCGGGGAGCTGTTTTTT. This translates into CASSETPEHMNTGELFF.

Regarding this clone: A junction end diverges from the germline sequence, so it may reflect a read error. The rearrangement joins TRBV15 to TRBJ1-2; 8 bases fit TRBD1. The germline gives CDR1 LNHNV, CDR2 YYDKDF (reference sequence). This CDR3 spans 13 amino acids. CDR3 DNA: TGTGCCACCAGCAGAGATCTAGGACAGGGCTGCACCTTC. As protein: CATSRDLGQGCTF. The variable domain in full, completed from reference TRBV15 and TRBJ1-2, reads DAMVIQNPRYQVTQFGKPVTLSCSQTLNHNVMYWYQQKSSQAPKLLFHYYDKDFNNEADTPDNFQSRRPNTSFCFLDIRSPGLGDTAMYLCATSRDLGQGCTFGSGTRLTVV.

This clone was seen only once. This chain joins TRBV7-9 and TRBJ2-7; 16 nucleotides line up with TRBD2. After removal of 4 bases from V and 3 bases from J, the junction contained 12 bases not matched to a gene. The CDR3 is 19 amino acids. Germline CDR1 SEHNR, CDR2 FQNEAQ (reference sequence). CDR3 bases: TGTGCCAGCAGCTCCGCCCCGCCGGGACTAGCGGGAGGGGTCTACGAGCAGTACTTC. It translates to CASSSAPPGLAGGVYEQYF.

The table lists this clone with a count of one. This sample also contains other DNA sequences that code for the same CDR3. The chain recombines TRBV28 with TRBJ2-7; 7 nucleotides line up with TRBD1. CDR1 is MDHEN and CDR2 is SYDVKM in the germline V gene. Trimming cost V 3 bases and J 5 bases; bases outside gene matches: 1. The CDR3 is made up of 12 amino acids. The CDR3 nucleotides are TGTGCCAGCAGTTTGACAGGGCACGAGCAGTACTTC. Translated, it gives CASSLTGHEQYF.

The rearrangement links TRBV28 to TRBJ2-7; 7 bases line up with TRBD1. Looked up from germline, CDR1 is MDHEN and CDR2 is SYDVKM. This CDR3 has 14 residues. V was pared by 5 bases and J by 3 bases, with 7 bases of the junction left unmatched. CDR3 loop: CASSTTTGNYEQYF. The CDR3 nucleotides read TGTGCCAGCAGTACCACGACAGGGAACTACGAGCAGTACTTC.

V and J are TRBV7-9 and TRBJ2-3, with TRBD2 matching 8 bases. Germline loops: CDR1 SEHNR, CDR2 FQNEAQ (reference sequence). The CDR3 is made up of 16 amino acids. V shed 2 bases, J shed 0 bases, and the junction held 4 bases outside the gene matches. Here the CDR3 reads CASSLFAGGSTDTQYF. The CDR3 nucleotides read TGTGCCAGCAGCTTATTCGCGGGAGGTAGCACAGATACGCAGTATTTT. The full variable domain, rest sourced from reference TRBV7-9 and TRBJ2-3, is DTGVSQNPRHKITKRGQNVTFRCDPISEHNRLYWYRQTLGQGPEFLTYFQNEAQLEKSRLLSDRFSAERPKGSFSTLEIQRTEQGDSAMYLCASSLFAGGSTDTQYFGPGTRLTVL.

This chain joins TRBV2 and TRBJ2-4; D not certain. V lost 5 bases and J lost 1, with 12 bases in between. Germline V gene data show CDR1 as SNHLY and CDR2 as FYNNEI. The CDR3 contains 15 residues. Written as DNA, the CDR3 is TGTGCCAGCAGTATAGGTGGGATCGCCAAAAACATTCAGTACTTC. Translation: CASSIGGIAKNIQYF.

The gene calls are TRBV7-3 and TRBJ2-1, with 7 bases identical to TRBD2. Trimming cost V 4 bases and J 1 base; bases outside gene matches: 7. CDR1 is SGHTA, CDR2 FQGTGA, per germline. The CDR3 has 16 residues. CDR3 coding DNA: TGTGCCAGCAGCTCTGGAGCGGGGAGTTCCTACAATGAGCAGTTCTTC. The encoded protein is CASSSGAGSSYNEQFF.

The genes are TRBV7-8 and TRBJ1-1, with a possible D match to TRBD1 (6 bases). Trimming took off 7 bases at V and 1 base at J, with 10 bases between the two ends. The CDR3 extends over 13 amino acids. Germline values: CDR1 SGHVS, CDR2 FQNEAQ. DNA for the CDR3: TGTGCCAGCACAAGGGGGAAGAACACTGAAGCTTTCTTT. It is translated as CASTRGKNTEAFF.

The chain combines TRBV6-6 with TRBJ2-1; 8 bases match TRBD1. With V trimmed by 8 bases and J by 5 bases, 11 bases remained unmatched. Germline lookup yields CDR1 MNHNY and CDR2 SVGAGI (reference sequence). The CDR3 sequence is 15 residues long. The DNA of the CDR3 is TGTGCCAGCCAAAAAGGGCAGGGGGCGAACAATGAGCAGTTCTTC. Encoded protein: CASQKGQGANNEQFF.

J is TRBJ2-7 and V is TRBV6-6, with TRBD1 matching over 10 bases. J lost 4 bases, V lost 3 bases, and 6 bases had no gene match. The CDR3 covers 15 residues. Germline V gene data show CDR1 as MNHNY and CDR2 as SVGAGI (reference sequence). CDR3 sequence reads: CASSYGTGEIYEQYF. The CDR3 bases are TGTGCCAGCAGTTATGGGACAGGGGAAATTTACGAGCAGTACTTC.

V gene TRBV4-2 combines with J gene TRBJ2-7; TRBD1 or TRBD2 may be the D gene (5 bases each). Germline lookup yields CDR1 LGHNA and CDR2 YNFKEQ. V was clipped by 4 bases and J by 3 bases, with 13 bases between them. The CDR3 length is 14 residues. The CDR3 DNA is TGTGCCAGCAGCCGTCAGGGACCGAACTACGAGCAGTACTTC. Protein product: CASSRQGPNYEQYF.

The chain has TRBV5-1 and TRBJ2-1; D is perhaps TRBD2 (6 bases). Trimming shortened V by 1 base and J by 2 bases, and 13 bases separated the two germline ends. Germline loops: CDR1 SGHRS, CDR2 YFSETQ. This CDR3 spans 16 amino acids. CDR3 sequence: CASSLLGGSAYNEQFF. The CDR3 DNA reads TGCGCCAGCAGCTTGCTCGGGGGTTCTGCCTACAATGAGCAGTTCTTC.

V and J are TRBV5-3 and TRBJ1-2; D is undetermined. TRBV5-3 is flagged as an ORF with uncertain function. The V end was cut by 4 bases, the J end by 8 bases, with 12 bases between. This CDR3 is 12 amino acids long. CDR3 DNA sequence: TGTGCCAGAAGCCAGGCAGGAATGGGCTACACCTTC. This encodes CARSQAGMGYTF.

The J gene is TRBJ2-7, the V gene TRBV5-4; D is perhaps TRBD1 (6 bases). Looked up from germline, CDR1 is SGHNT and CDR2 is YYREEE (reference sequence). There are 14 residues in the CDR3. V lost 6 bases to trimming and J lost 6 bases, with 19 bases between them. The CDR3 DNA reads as TGTGCCAGCAAAGGGGCAGGGGTTCTCTCCGAGCAGTACTTC. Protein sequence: CASKGAGVLSEQYF.

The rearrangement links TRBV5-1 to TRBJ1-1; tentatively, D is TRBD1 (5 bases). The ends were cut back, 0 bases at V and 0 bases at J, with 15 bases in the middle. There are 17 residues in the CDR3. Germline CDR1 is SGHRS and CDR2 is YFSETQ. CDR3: CASSLVAGTGMNTEAFF. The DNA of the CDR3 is TGCGCCAGCAGCTTGGTGGCAGGGACGGGGATGAACACTGAAGCTTTCTTT.

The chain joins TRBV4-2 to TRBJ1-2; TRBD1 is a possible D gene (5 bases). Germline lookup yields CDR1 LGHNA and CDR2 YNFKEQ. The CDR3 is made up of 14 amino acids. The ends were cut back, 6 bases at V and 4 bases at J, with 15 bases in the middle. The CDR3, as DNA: TGTGCCAGCAGACCGGGGGTCGTCATCTATGGCTACACCTTC. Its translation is CASRPGVVIYGYTF.

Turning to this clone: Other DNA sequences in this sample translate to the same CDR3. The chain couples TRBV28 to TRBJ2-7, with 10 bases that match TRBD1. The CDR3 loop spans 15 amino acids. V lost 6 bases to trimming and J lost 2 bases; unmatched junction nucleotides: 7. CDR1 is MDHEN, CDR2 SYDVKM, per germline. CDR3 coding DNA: TGTGCCAGCAGCTCCACCGGGACAGGGGCCTACGAGCAGTACTTC. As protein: CASSSTGTGAYEQYF. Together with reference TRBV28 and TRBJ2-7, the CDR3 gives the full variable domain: DVKVTQSSRYLVKRTGEKVFLECVQDMDHENMFWYRQDPGLGLRLIYFSYDVKMKEKGDIPEGYSVSREKKERFSLILESASTNQTSMYLCASSSTGTGAYEQYFGPGTRLTVT.

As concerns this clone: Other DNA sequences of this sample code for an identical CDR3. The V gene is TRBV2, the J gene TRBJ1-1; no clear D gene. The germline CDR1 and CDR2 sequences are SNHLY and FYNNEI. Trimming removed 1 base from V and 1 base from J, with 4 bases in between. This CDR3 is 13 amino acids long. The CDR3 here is CASSEEGNTEAFF. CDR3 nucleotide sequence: TGTGCCAGCAGTGAAGAGGGGAACACTGAAGCTTTCTTT.

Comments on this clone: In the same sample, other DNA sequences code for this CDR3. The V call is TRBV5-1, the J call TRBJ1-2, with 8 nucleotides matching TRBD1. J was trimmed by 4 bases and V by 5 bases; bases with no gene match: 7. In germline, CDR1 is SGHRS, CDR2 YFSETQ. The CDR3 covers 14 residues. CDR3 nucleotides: TGCGCCAGCAGTACCGGGACAGGATCCTATGGCTACACCTTC. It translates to CASSTGTGSYGYTF. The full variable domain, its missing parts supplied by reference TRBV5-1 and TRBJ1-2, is KAGVTQTPRYLIKTRGQQVTLSCSPISGHRSVSWYQQTPGQGLQFLFEYFSETQRNKGNFPGRFSGRQFSNSRSEMNVSTLELGDSALYLCASSTGTGSYGYTFGSGTRLTVV.

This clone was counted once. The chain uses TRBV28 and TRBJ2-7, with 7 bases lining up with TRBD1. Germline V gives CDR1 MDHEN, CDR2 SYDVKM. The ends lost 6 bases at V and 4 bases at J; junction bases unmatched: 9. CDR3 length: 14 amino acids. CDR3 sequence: CASSRLGQLYEQYF. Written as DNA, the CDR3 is TGTGCCAGCAGCCGACTGGGACAGCTATACGAGCAGTACTTC.